These T cell receptor beta chains were read from a single sample in a study of T-cell reconstitution after alpha-beta-depleted transplantation in children. TCRdb independently ran MiXCR on the PCR reads; one entry per CDR3 protein. Of hundreds of thousands of distinct CDR3 sequences listed, approximately 17% were seen once; the top ten hold roughly two fifths. The source material was PBMCs, mostly from graft donor cells, sampled 360 days after TCRalphabeta/CD19-depleted stem cell transplant. The receptors originated from a male patient between 2 and 15 years old who had a stem cell transplant for acute lymphoblastic leukemia, so the T cells may come from the graft donor. Each CDR3 is given with its conserved first and last residue. The D gene is left open where the match is weak. Only some rows state a clone size, as once, few, many or a class for expanded clones.

D	V	J	size	DNA	CDR3
.	TRBV7-2	TRBJ1-6	few	TGTGCCAGCAGCTGGACAAAGCAAGGTTCACCCCTCCACTTT	CASSWTKQGSPLHF
.	TRBV12-3/TRBV12-4	TRBJ2-1	.	TGTGCCAGCAGTTTTCCCGGGCCACACAATGAGCAGTTCTTC	CASSFPGPHNEQFF
.	TRBV4-1	TRBJ2-2	.	TGCGCCAGCAGCCATTATAGGTTCACCGGGGAGCTGTTTTTT	CASSHYRFTGELFF
.	TRBV11-2	TRBJ2-5	few	TGTGCCAGCAGCTTATGGGCTCGGGAGACCCAGTACTTC	CASSLWARETQYF
TRBD2	TRBV29-1	TRBJ2-3	few	TGCAGCGTTTCCTATGGGTTAGCGGGGGGCCGCACAGATACGCAGTATTTT	CSVSYGLAGGRTDTQYF
.	TRBV6-5	TRBJ1-2	.	TGTGCCAGCAGTTACTCCAGATGGGACTCTAACTATGGCTACACCTTC	CASSYSRWDSNYGYTF
.	TRBV10-3	TRBJ2-3	many	TGTGCCATCAGTGAGCTCCAGCACCGAGATACGCAGTATTTT	CAISELQHRDTQYF
.	TRBV12-3/TRBV12-4	TRBJ1-1	.	TGTGCCAGCAGTTTGGTCAGGGCTGATTCTGAAGCTTTCTTT	CASSLVRADSEAFF
.	TRBV11-1	TRBJ1-4	few	TGTGCCAGCAGCCCCGTCGTGGAGAATGAAAAACTGTTTTTT	CASSPVVENEKLFF
TRBD2	TRBV11-3	TRBJ2-3	few	TGTGCCAGCAGCTTAATGGGACTAGCGGGACGGGTGCCAGATACGCAGTATTTT	CASSLMGLAGRVPDTQYF
.	TRBV10-3	TRBJ2-2	.	TGTGCCATCACCGGATCGTCCGGGGAGCTGTTTTTT	CAITGSSGELFF
.	TRBV7-2	TRBJ2-1	few	TGTGCCAGCAGCTCCCAACTGGAGGAGTACAATGAGCAGTTCTTC	CASSSQLEEYNEQFF
.	TRBV7-2	TRBJ1-5	.	TGTGCCAGCAGCCAGAGGGGGTTCATTGGCAATCAGCCCCAGCATTTT	CASSQRGFIGNQPQHF
.	TRBV12-3/TRBV12-4	TRBJ1-1	.	TGTGCCAGCAGGAACAACAGGGCCGCGGGGAACACTGAAGCTTTCTTT	CASRNNRAAGNTEAFF
.	TRBV5-1	TRBJ2-1	few	TGCGCCAGCAGCCCACGGATCACCTTTTCCTACAATGAGCAGTTCTTC	CASSPRITFSYNEQFF
TRBD1	TRBV6-2/TRBV6-3	TRBJ1-5	.	TGTGCCAGCAGCTCCGATGGACAGGCCTGGTTGCCCCAGCATTTT	CASSSDGQAWLPQHF
TRBD1	TRBV5-5	TRBJ1-3	.	TGTGCCAGCAGCGCAAACAGGGGCGCCTCTGGAAACACCATATATTTT	CASSANRGASGNTIYF
.	TRBV4-1	TRBJ2-1	few	TGCGCCAGCAGCCAAGATCCTGGCTGGCTCGATGAGCAGTTCTTC	CASSQDPGWLDEQFF
TRBD1	TRBV12-3/TRBV12-4	TRBJ1-1	few	TGTGCCAGCAGGGGACAGGTGGGTGGTACTGAAGCTTTCTTT	CASRGQVGGTEAFF
TRBD2	TRBV6-1	TRBJ2-3	few	TGTGCCAGCAGCGTGCAGCGGACTAGCGCAGATACGCAGTATTTT	CASSVQRTSADTQYF
.	TRBV7-7	TRBJ2-5	.	TGTGCCAGCAGCCCCCGGGTAGCAGCGTATGAAGAGACCCAGTACTTC	CASSPRVAAYEETQYF
TRBD1	TRBV12-3/TRBV12-4	TRBJ1-6	few	TGTGCCAGCAGGTACGGGACAGCTAATTCACCCCTCCACTTT	CASRYGTANSPLHF
.	TRBV7-9	TRBJ1-2	many	TGTGCCAGCAGCTCGGGACCGCCCTATGGCTACACCTTC	CASSSGPPYGYTF
TRBD2	TRBV7-2	TRBJ2-7	.	TGTGCCAGCAGCGCGAGGTCTAGCGGGGGCAACGAGCAGTACTTC	CASSARSSGGNEQYF
TRBD1	TRBV2	TRBJ1-1	.	TGTGCCAGCGGGGACAGGGTGGGCAACACTGAAGCTTTCTTT	CASGDRVGNTEAFF
.	TRBV2	TRBJ2-3	.	TGTGCCAGCACCCCGCCGGGCGCAGATACGCAGTATTTT	CASTPPGADTQYF
.	TRBV30	TRBJ1-1	.	TGTGCCTGGAGGTGGAGGGTGGACACTGAAGCTTTCTTT	CAWRWRVDTEAFF
TRBD1	TRBV12-3/TRBV12-4	TRBJ2-1	.	TGTGCCAGCAAAGGACAGGCAGAGAATGAGCAGTTCTTC	CASKGQAENEQFF
.	TRBV20-1	TRBJ2-7	.	TGCAGTGCTAGAGGGGACCGGGACTCGCAGTACTTC	CSARGDRDSQYF
TRBD2	TRBV4-3	TRBJ2-1	.	TGCGCCAGCAGCCAAGAATGGCGGGAGGAACACAATGAGCAGTTCTTC	CASSQEWREEHNEQFF
TRBD1	TRBV7-6	TRBJ1-5	.	TGTGCCAGCAGCCCCCAGTGGACAGGGGTACAGCAGCCCCAGCATTTT	CASSPQWTGVQQPQHF
TRBD1	TRBV5-1	TRBJ1-6	.	TGCGCCAGCAGCTTGGAGGGACAGGGGCGGAATTCACCCCTCCACTTT	CASSLEGQGRNSPLHF
TRBD2	TRBV3-1	TRBJ2-1	few	TGTGCCAGCAGCAAAGCCGGAGTAGCGGGAGGAAACTACAATGAGCAGTTCTTC	CASSKAGVAGGNYNEQFF
.	TRBV7-9	TRBJ2-7	.	TGTGCCAGCAGCTTAGGGGAGAGGGGGGCCTACGAGCAGTACTTC	CASSLGERGAYEQYF
.	TRBV5-1	TRBJ2-7	.	TGCGCCAGCAGCTTTGGGGGGTACTACGAGCAGTACTTC	CASSFGGYYEQYF
.	TRBV6-1	TRBJ2-7	few	TGTGCCAGCGGGTCTCAGGGGCGTTTGAGCGAGCAGTACTTC	CASGSQGRLSEQYF
.	TRBV24-1	TRBJ2-2	.	TGTGCCACCAGTTCCAGGGTCCACACCGGGGAGCTGTTTTTT	CATSSRVHTGELFF
.	TRBV5-1	TRBJ2-1	many	TGTGCCAGCAGCCTCGACAATGAGCAGTTCTTC	CASSLDNEQFF
.	TRBV20-1	TRBJ1-2	few	TGCAGTGCTTCTGACCGGTCTACTAACTATGGCTACACCTTC	CSASDRSTNYGYTF
.	TRBV6-2/TRBV6-3	TRBJ2-7	few	TGTGCCAGCAGTAAACCACTAGGTCTTTCCTACGAGCAGTACTTC	CASSKPLGLSYEQYF
.	TRBV20-1	TRBJ2-3	.	TGCAGTGCTAGAGCCCCGGGAAGGGTCACAGATACGCAGTATTTT	CSARAPGRVTDTQYF
.	TRBV10-3	TRBJ2-7	.	TGTGCCATCAGTGAGTCGATGGGCTCGATTTTGGGTTCTTCCTCCTACGAGCAGTACTTC	CAISESMGSILGSSSYEQYF
.	TRBV20-1	TRBJ2-3	many	TGCAGTGCTAGAGATTTGGCTAGATCAGATACGCAGTATTTT	CSARDLARSDTQYF